These T cell receptor beta chains were read from a single sample in a study of blood T cell repertoires in COVID-19. Clones were read by immunoSEQ multiplex PCR, and TCRdb kept only the in-frame ones, dropping some. This repertoire shows fewer than 150,000 clones, roughly 88% found once; its top ten account for approximately 0.81%. Source material: peripheral blood. These receptors all come from a woman aged 50 to 60 with active or convalescent COVID-19. The CDR3 runs from the conserved cysteine through the conserved F or W. A D gene is named only where the DNA matches it firmly. Expanded clones get a size class; other rows say once, few or many, or leave the size out.

d_gene: TRBD1; v_gene: TRBV11-1; abundance: once; j_gene: TRBJ1-1; CDR3aa: CASSLTNRGVTEAFF; CDR3nt: TGTGCCAGCAGCCTAACCAACAGGGGGGTCACTGAAGCTTTCTTT
d_gene: .; v_gene: TRBV11-3; abundance: .; j_gene: TRBJ2-1; CDR3aa: CASSFGGEQFF; CDR3nt: TGTGCCAGCAGCTTCGGCGGGGAGCAGTTCTTC
d_gene: .; v_gene: TRBV28; abundance: .; j_gene: TRBJ1-5; CDR3aa: CASSLPGHLSNQPQHF; CDR3nt: TGTGCCAGCAGTCTTCCGGGACACCTTAGCAATCAGCCCCAGCATTTT
d_gene: TRBD1; v_gene: TRBV6-5; abundance: .; j_gene: TRBJ1-2; CDR3aa: CASSYSSDRGHGYTF; CDR3nt: TGTGCCAGCAGTTACTCATCGGACAGGGGGCATGGCTACACCTTC
d_gene: .; v_gene: TRBV7-8; abundance: .; j_gene: TRBJ1-6; CDR3aa: CASSVGIQGFLSSYNSPLHF; CDR3nt: TGTGCCAGCAGCGTAGGGATCCAGGGTTTTTTGAGCTCCTATAATTCACCCCTCCACTTT
d_gene: .; v_gene: TRBV5-6; abundance: .; j_gene: TRBJ2-1; CDR3aa: CASSLITGRGDEQFF; CDR3nt: TGTGCCAGCAGCTTGATCACAGGCCGCGGGGATGAGCAGTTCTTC
d_gene: .; v_gene: TRBV28; abundance: .; j_gene: TRBJ2-1; CDR3aa: CASRAGNWDEQFF; CDR3nt: TGTGCCAGCAGGGCGGGAAATTGGGATGAGCAGTTCTTC
d_gene: .; v_gene: TRBV21-1; abundance: once; j_gene: TRBJ1-6; CDR3aa: CASSTDGTGYRRLHF; CDR3nt: TGTGCCAGCAGCACGGATGGGACAGGGTATCGGCGCCTCCACTTT
d_gene: .; v_gene: TRBV30; abundance: .; j_gene: TRBJ2-1; CDR3aa: CAWTGSSYNEQFF; CDR3nt: TGTGCCTGGACCGGGAGCTCCTACAATGAGCAGTTCTTC
d_gene: TRBD1; v_gene: TRBV3-1/TRBV3-2; abundance: .; j_gene: TRBJ1-1; CDR3aa: CASITGQGEAFF; CDR3nt: TGTGCCAGCATAACGGGACAGGGTGAAGCTTTCTTT
d_gene: TRBD1; v_gene: TRBV4-3; abundance: .; j_gene: TRBJ2-7; CDR3aa: CASSQGQGPYYEQYF; CDR3nt: TGCGCCAGCAGCCAAGGACAGGGGCCATACTACGAGCAGTACTTC
d_gene: TRBD1; v_gene: TRBV9; abundance: .; j_gene: TRBJ2-3; CDR3aa: CASDRGVPTDTQYF; CDR3nt: TGTGCCAGCGACAGGGGGGTGCCCACAGATACGCAGTATTTT
d_gene: .; v_gene: TRBV7-3; abundance: .; j_gene: TRBJ2-1; CDR3aa: CASSFGGYNEQFF; CDR3nt: TGTGCCAGCAGCTTTGGGGGGTACAATGAGCAGTTCTTC
d_gene: .; v_gene: TRBV18; abundance: .; j_gene: TRBJ2-7; CDR3aa: CASSPQQGYEQYF; CDR3nt: TGTGCCAGCTCACCACAACAGGGCTACGAGCAGTACTTC
d_gene: .; v_gene: TRBV7-2; abundance: .; j_gene: TRBJ2-1; CDR3aa: CASKTPAGYEQFF; CDR3nt: TGTGCCTCAAAGACCCCAGCGGGCTATGAGCAGTTCTTC
d_gene: TRBD2; v_gene: TRBV3-1/TRBV3-2; abundance: .; j_gene: TRBJ2-7; CDR3aa: CASSQDGSGIYEQYF; CDR3nt: TGTGCCAGCAGCCAAGATGGTAGCGGGATCTACGAGCAGTACTTC
d_gene: TRBD1; v_gene: TRBV6-5; abundance: .; j_gene: TRBJ1-1; CDR3aa: CAAGGLNTEAFF; CDR3nt: TGTGCCGCAGGGGGCCTGAACACTGAAGCTTTCTTT
d_gene: .; v_gene: TRBV3-1/TRBV3-2; abundance: .; j_gene: TRBJ1-6; CDR3aa: CASSQGRKGSPLHF; CDR3nt: TGTGCCAGCAGCCAAGGCAGGAAAGGATCACCCCTCCACTTT
d_gene: TRBD1; v_gene: TRBV3-1/TRBV3-2; abundance: .; j_gene: TRBJ1-2; CDR3aa: CASSNLGGQGLYGYTF; CDR3nt: TGTGCCAGCAGCAACCTCGGGGGACAGGGGCTCTATGGCTACACCTTC
d_gene: .; v_gene: TRBV19; abundance: .; j_gene: TRBJ1-5; CDR3aa: CASTIVGGQLQLFSNQPQHF; CDR3nt: TGTGCCAGTACGATAGTGGGGGGTCAGTTACAGCTTTTTAGCAATCAGCCCCAGCATTTT
d_gene: .; v_gene: TRBV7-3; abundance: .; j_gene: TRBJ2-1; CDR3aa: CASSFSSYNEQFF; CDR3nt: TGTGCCAGCAGTTTTAGCTCCTACAATGAGCAGTTCTTC
d_gene: .; v_gene: TRBV14; abundance: .; j_gene: TRBJ2-3; CDR3aa: CASSQGQSGTQYF; CDR3nt: TGTGCCAGCAGCCAAGGACAGTCGGGTACGCAGTATTTT
d_gene: .; v_gene: TRBV10-3; abundance: .; j_gene: TRBJ2-7; CDR3aa: CAISAGTYEQYF; CDR3nt: TGTGCCATCAGTGCAGGGACCTACGAGCAGTACTTC
d_gene: TRBD1; v_gene: TRBV27; abundance: .; j_gene: TRBJ2-7; CDR3aa: CASSPRTGLGYEQYF; CDR3nt: TGTGCCAGCAGTCCCCGGACAGGGCTGGGATACGAGCAGTACTTC
d_gene: .; v_gene: TRBV5-5; abundance: .; j_gene: TRBJ2-7; CDR3aa: CASSMAVEASSYEQYF; CDR3nt: TGTGCCAGCAGCATGGCGGTGGAGGCGAGCTCCTACGAGCAGTACTTC
d_gene: TRBD2; v_gene: TRBV7-6; abundance: few; j_gene: TRBJ2-5; CDR3aa: CASSPPPGLGGETQYF; CDR3nt: TGTGCCAGCAGCCCACCCCCGGGACTAGGGGGAGAGACCCAGTACTTC
d_gene: .; v_gene: TRBV4-3; abundance: few; j_gene: TRBJ1-1; CDR3aa: CASSQEGGNTEAFF; CDR3nt: TGCGCCAGCAGCCAAGAAGGGGGGAACACTGAAGCTTTCTTT
d_gene: TRBD2; v_gene: TRBV18; abundance: .; j_gene: TRBJ2-7; CDR3aa: CASSPSGGAYEQYF; CDR3nt: TGTGCCAGCTCACCCTCGGGGGGTGCCTACGAGCAGTACTTC
d_gene: .; v_gene: TRBV3-1/TRBV3-2; abundance: .; j_gene: TRBJ2-1; CDR3aa: CASSQDPYNEQFF; CDR3nt: TGTGCCAGCAGCCAAGATCCATACAATGAGCAGTTCTTC
d_gene: TRBD2; v_gene: TRBV18; abundance: .; j_gene: TRBJ2-3; CDR3aa: CASSPGGTDTQYF; CDR3nt: TGTGCCAGCTCACCCGGGGGGACAGATACGCAGTATTTT
d_gene: TRBD1; v_gene: TRBV6-6; abundance: .; j_gene: TRBJ2-5; CDR3aa: CASSYSTGQGQETQYF; CDR3nt: TGTGCCAGCAGTTATTCCACCGGACAGGGACAAGAGACCCAGTACTTC